This TCR beta chain was identified during a study of cytomegalovirus exposure and HLA in healthy donors. General observations from the study: The later analysis indicated that the majority of CMV-associated TCR beta chains appeared HLA-restricted. TCR beta V- and J-gene trimming, according to a later analysis, was linked to a missense DCLRE1C variant. Most TCR sequences were rare, but some public TCRs occurred in many donors.

PCR amplification relied on 60 Vbeta primers (plus 13 Jbeta primers). TCRdb keeps only in-frame clones here, not all; method: immunoSEQ multiplex PCR. The sample holds 95,000 to 100,000 clones, about 80% seen once. The CDR3 contains 14 residues. V lost 0 bases and J lost 6, with 12 bases in between. Germline assignment: CDR1 SGHRS and CDR2 YFSETQ. The donors (healthy individuals) were bone marrow donors. On this clone itself: Its antigen is as yet unknown.

The clonotype originates from a man aged 35-49 years in good health and CMV-seronegative. Sequencing used PBMCs. This rearrangement joins TRBV5-1 to TRBJ1-1, with TRBD1 as a possible D gene (5 bases). The CDR3 sequence: CASSLGPEGAEAFF. The CDR3, as DNA: TGCGCCAGCAGCTTGGGGCCTGAAGGGGCTGAAGCTTTCTTT. The whole variable domain, remainder taken from reference TRBV5-1 and TRBJ1-1, is KAGVTQTPRYLIKTRGQQVTLSCSPISGHRSVSWYQQTPGQGLQFLFEYFSETQRNKGNFPGRFSGRQFSNSRSEMNVSTLELGDSALYLCASSLGPEGAEAFFGQGTRLTVV.